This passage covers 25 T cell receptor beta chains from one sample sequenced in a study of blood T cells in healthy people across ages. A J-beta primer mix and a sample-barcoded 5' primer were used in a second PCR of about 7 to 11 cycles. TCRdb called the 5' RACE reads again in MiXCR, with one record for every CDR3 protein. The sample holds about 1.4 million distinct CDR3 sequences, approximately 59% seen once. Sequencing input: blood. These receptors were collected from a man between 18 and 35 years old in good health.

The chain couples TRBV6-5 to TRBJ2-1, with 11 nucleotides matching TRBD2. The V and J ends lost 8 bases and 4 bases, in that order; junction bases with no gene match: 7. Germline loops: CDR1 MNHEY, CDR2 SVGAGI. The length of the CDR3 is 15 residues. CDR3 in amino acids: CASGGTSGLYNEQFF. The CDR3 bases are TGTGCCAGCGGCGGGACTAGCGGCCTATACAATGAGCAGTTCTTC.

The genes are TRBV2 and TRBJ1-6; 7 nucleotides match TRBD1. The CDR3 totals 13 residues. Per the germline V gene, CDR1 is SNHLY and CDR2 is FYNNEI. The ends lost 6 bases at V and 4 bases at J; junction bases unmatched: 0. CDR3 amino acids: CASRGQYNSPLHF. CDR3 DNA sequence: TGTGCCAGCAGGGGACAGTATAATTCACCCCTCCACTTT.

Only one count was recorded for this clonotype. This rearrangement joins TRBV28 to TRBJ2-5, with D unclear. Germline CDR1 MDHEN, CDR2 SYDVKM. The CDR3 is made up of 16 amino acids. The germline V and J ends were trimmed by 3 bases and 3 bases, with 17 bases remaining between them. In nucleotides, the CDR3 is TGTGCCAGCAGTTTTGTGGCGGCTAACAGTAAAGAGACCCAGTACTTC. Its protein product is CASSFVAANSKETQYF.

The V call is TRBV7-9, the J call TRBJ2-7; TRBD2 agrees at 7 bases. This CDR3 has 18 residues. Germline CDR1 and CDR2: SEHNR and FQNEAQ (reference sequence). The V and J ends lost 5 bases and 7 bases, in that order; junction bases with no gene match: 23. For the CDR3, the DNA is TGTGCCAGCAGCCCTGGATCTGCGGGAGTCTCTAGCCCCAATGAGCAGTACTTC. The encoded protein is CASSPGSAGVSSPNEQYF.

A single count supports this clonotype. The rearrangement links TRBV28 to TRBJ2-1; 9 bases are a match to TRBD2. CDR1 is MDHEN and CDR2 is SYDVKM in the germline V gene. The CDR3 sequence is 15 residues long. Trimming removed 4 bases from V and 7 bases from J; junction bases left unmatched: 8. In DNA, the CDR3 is TGTGCCAGCAGTTCTGGCGGGGGGGCGGAAAATGAGCAGTTCTTC. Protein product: CASSSGGGAENEQFF. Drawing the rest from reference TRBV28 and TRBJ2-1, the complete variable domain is DVKVTQSSRYLVKRTGEKVFLECVQDMDHENMFWYRQDPGLGLRLIYFSYDVKMKEKGDIPEGYSVSREKKERFSLILESASTNQTSMYLCASSSGGGAENEQFFGPGTRLTVL.

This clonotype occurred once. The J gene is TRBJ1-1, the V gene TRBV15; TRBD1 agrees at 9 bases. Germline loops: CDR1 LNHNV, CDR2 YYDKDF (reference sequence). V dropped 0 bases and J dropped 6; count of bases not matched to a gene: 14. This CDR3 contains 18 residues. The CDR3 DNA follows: TGTGCCACCAGCAGAGATCACAAGGACAGGGGCCGGGAGCCTGAAGCTTTCTTT. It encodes CATSRDHKDRGREPEAFF.

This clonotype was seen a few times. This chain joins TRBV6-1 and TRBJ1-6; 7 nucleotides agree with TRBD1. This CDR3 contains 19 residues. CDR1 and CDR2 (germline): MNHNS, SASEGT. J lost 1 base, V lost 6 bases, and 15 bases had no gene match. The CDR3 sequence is CASRTQEGAVSSYNSPLHF. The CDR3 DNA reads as TGTGCCAGCAGGACCCAGGAGGGGGCGGTGAGTTCCTATAATTCACCCCTCCACTTT.

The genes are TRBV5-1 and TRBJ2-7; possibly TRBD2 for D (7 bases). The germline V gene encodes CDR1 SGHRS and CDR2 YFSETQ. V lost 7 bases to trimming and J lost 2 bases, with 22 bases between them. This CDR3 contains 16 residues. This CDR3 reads CASGWEGGHLPYEQYF. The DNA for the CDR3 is TGCGCCAGCGGATGGGAGGGGGGACATCTACCCTACGAGCAGTACTTC. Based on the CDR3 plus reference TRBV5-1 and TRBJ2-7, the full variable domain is KAGVTQTPRYLIKTRGQQVTLSCSPISGHRSVSWYQQTPGQGLQFLFEYFSETQRNKGNFPGRFSGRQFSNSRSEMNVSTLELGDSALYLCASGWEGGHLPYEQYFGPGTRLTVT.

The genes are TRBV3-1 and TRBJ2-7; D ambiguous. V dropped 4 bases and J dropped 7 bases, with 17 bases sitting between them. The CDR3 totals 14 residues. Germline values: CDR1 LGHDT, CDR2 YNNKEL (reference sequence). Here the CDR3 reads CASSPPSGIEEQYF. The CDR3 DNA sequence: TGTGCCAGCAGCCCCCCCTCTGGTATTGAGGAGCAGTACTTC.

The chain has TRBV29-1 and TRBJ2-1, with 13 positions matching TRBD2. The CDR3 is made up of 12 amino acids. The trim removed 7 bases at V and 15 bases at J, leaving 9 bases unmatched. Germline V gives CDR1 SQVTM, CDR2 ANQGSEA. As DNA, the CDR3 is TGCAGCGCAAGGACTAGCGGGGGTACGGGGTTCTTC. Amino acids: CSARTSGGTGFF.

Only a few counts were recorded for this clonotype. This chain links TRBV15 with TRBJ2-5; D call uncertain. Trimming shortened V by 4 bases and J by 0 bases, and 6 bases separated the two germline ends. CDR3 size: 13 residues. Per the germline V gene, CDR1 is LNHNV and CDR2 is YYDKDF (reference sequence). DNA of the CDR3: TGTGCCACCAGCAACGCTTACCAAGAGACCCAGTACTTC. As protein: CATSNAYQETQYF.

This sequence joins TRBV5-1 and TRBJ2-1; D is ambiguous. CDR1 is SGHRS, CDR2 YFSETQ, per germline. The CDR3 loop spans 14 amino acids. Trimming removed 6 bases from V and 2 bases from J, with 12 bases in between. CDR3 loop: CASTEDGTYNEQFF. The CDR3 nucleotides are TGCGCCAGCACCGAAGACGGTACCTACAATGAGCAGTTCTTC.

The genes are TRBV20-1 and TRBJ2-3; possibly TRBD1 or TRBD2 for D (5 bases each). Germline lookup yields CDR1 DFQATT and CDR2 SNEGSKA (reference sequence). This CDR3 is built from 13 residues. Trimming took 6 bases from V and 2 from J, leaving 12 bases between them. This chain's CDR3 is CSAGDPTTDTQYF. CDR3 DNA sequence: TGCAGTGCCGGGGACCCGACCACAGATACGCAGTATTTT.

The CDR3 region is CASTSGHYNEQFF. CDR3 DNA: TGTGCCAGTACTAGCGGCCATTACAATGAGCAGTTCTTC. The V and J genes are TRBV7-9 and TRBJ2-1, with 8 nucleotides matching TRBD2. CDR1 is SEHNR and CDR2 is FQNEAQ in the germline V gene (reference sequence). The CDR3 length is 13 residues. With 9 bases clipped from V and 4 bases from J, the junction kept 5 bases outside the gene matches. Full variable domain (remainder filled in from reference TRBV7-9 and TRBJ2-1): DTGVSQNPRHKITKRGQNVTFRCDPISEHNRLYWYRQTLGQGPEFLTYFQNEAQLEKSRLLSDRFSAERPKGSFSTLEIQRTEQGDSAMYLCASTSGHYNEQFFGPGTRLTVL.

The CDR3 DNA is TGCGCCAGCAGCTGGGAGCAGGGGAGGGACATTCAGTACTTC. Encoded protein: CASSWEQGRDIQYF. The V gene is TRBV5-1, the J gene TRBJ2-4; D perhaps matches TRBD2 (7 bases). CDR3 size: 14 residues. Germline V gene lookup returns CDR1 SGHRS and CDR2 YFSETQ. The V end was cut by 3 bases, the J end by 8 bases, with 15 bases between. The full variable domain, with the rest looked up from reference TRBV5-1 and TRBJ2-4, is KAGVTQTPRYLIKTRGQQVTLSCSPISGHRSVSWYQQTPGQGLQFLFEYFSETQRNKGNFPGRFSGRQFSNSRSEMNVSTLELGDSALYLCASSWEQGRDIQYFGAGTRLSVL.

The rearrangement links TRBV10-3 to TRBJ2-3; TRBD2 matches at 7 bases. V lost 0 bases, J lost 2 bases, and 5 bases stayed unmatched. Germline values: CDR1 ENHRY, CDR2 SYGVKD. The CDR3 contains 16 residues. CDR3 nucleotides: TGTGCCATCAGTGAGTCGTCTAGCGGCTACACAGATACGCAGTATTTT. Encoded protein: CAISESSSGYTDTQYF.

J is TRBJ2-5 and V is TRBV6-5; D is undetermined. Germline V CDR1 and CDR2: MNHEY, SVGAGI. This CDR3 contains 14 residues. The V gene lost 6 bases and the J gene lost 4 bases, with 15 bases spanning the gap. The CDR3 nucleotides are TGTGCCAGCAGCGACTGGGCGTTACGAGAGACCCAGTACTTC. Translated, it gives CASSDWALRETQYF.

The DNA for the CDR3 is TGTGCCAGCCCCTCCCCCGGGACTAGCGGACCTGAGCAGTACTTC. The encoded protein is CASPSPGTSGPEQYF. V is TRBV12-3 or TRBV12-4 and J is TRBJ2-7; 11 nucleotides agree with TRBD2. The CDR3 runs 15 residues. Trimming cost V 8 bases and J 7 bases; bases outside gene matches: 13.

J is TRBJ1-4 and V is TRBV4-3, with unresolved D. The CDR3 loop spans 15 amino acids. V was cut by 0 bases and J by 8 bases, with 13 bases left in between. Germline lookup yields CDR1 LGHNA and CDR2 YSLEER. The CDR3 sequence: CASSQDLFRVEKLFF. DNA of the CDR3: TGCGCCAGCAGCCAAGATCTGTTCCGGGTAGAAAAACTGTTTTTT.

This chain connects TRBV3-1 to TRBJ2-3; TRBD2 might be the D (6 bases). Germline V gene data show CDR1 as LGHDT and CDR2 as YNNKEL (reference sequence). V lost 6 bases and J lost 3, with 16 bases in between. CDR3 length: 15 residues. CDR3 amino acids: CASRLDNRETDTQYF. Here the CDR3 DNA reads TGTGCCAGCAGACTGGACAATCGGGAGACAGATACGCAGTATTTT.

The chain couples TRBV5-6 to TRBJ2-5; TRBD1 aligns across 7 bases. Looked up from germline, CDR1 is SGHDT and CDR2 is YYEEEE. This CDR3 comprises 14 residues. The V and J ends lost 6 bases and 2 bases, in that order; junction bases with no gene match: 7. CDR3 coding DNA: TGTGCCAGCACCTGGGACAGCCAACAAGAGACCCAGTACTTC. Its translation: CASTWDSQQETQYF.

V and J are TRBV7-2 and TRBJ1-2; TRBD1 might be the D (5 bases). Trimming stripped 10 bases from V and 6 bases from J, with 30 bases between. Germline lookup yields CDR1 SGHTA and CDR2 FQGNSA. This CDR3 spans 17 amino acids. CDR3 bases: TGTGCCAAGACGTCGACAGCATACACTGATGGCTCGGATGGCTACACCTTC. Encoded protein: CAKTSTAYTDGSDGYTF.

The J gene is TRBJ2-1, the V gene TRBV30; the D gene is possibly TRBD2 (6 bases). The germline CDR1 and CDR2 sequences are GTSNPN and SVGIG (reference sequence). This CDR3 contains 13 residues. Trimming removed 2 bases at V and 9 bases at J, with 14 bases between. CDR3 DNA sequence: TGTGCCTGGAGTTTCCGACTAGTTAGTGAGCAGTTCTTC. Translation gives CAWSFRLVSEQFF.

The CDR3 nucleotides read TGTGCCAGCAGTGAAGCTACCCGGCCTCCCTACGAGCAGTACTTC. Protein product: CASSEATRPPYEQYF. The chain is built from TRBV6-1 and TRBJ2-7; D is undetermined. CDR3 size: 15 residues. Trimming took 0 bases from V and 2 from J, leaving 11 bases between them. The germline CDR1 and CDR2 sequences are MNHNS and SASEGT.

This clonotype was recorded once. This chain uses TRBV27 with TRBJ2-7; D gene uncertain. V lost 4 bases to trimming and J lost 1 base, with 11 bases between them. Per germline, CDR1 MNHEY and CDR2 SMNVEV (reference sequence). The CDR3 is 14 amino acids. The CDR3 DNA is TGTGCCAGCAGTTATAGCCAGGCGTCCTACGAGCAGTACTTC. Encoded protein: CASSYSQASYEQYF.